A selection of T cell receptor beta chains follows, all from one sample in a study of spatial heterogeneity in lung cancer. TCRdb re-derived calls from the 5' RACE reads in MiXCR, one entry per CDR3 protein. The repertoire holds about 20,000 distinct CDR3 sequences, about a tenth seen once, with 35% to 40% in the top ten. Sequences were derived from PBMCs, sampled at follow-up. The receptors originated from a female donor with early-stage non-small cell lung cancer. CDR3s include the opening cysteine and the closing phenylalanine or tryptophan. The D gene is left open where the match is weak. Expanded clones are given a class, and other clones once, few, many or no size at all.

CDR3nt: TGTGCCAGCAGTTTAGCGCCTGGGGCAGGCAACTCCTACGAGCAGTACTTC; CDR3aa: CASSLAPGAGNSYEQYF; abundance: many; j_gene: TRBJ2-7; d_gene: .; v_gene: TRBV12-3/TRBV12-4
CDR3nt: TGTGCCAGCTCACCAGGAGGGAACACTGAAGCTTTCTTT; CDR3aa: CASSPGGNTEAFF; abundance: many; j_gene: TRBJ1-1; d_gene: .; v_gene: TRBV18
CDR3nt: TGCAGCGTTTGGGACGTGGCCCAGTACTTC; CDR3aa: CSVWDVAQYF; abundance: .; j_gene: TRBJ2-5; d_gene: .; v_gene: TRBV29-1
CDR3nt: TGTGCCAGCAGCTCGGGACTAGCGGGGGGGATAGATACGCAGTATTTT; CDR3aa: CASSSGLAGGIDTQYF; abundance: many; j_gene: TRBJ2-3; d_gene: TRBD2; v_gene: TRBV7-2
CDR3nt: TGTGCCAGCCACCTTTCCCGGACAGGGGACGAGACCCAGTACTTC; CDR3aa: CASHLSRTGDETQYF; abundance: many; j_gene: TRBJ2-5; d_gene: TRBD1; v_gene: TRBV28
CDR3nt: TGTGCCAGCAGTCACAGGGGGCGCGGCGGGGAGCTGTTTTTT; CDR3aa: CASSHRGRGGELFF; abundance: many; j_gene: TRBJ2-2; d_gene: TRBD1; v_gene: TRBV6-2/TRBV6-3
CDR3nt: TGTGCCAGCACCAGGACAGGGGTATCCTACGAGCAGTACTTC; CDR3aa: CASTRTGVSYEQYF; abundance: few; j_gene: TRBJ2-7; d_gene: TRBD1; v_gene: TRBV6-5
CDR3nt: TGTGCCAGCAGATTACAAGGGGGCGAGACCCAGTACTTC; CDR3aa: CASRLQGGETQYF; abundance: many; j_gene: TRBJ2-5; d_gene: TRBD1; v_gene: TRBV6-1
CDR3nt: TGTGCCAGCACCCCAGCAGGGGCTCTTAATGAAAAACTGTTTTTT; CDR3aa: CASTPAGALNEKLFF; abundance: many; j_gene: TRBJ1-4; d_gene: .; v_gene: TRBV21-1
CDR3nt: TGCGCCAGCAGCCAAGTTGGCCAGGGAGTTGTTGAAGCTTTCTTT; CDR3aa: CASSQVGQGVVEAFF; abundance: many; j_gene: TRBJ1-1; d_gene: .; v_gene: TRBV4-3
CDR3nt: TGTGCCAGCAGCTTGGGGACAGGGGGAAATACGCAGTATTTT; CDR3aa: CASSLGTGGNTQYF; abundance: many; j_gene: TRBJ2-3; d_gene: TRBD1; v_gene: TRBV7-9
CDR3nt: TGTGCCAGCAGGCGGACACAACCCTACGAGCAGTACTTC; CDR3aa: CASRRTQPYEQYF; abundance: few; j_gene: TRBJ2-7; d_gene: .; v_gene: TRBV12-3/TRBV12-4
CDR3nt: TGTGCCAGCAGCTTAACTATGTTGGGATCCGACGAGCAGTACTTC; CDR3aa: CASSLTMLGSDEQYF; abundance: .; j_gene: TRBJ2-7; d_gene: .; v_gene: TRBV7-9
CDR3nt: TGTGCCAGCAGTTTGGGGGCAGCGGCCCGGGAGCTGTTTTTT; CDR3aa: CASSLGAAARELFF; abundance: medium-sized; j_gene: TRBJ2-2; d_gene: .; v_gene: TRBV27
CDR3nt: TGTGCCAGCAGGCTTTATAGCAATCAGCCCCAGCATTTT; CDR3aa: CASRLYSNQPQHF; abundance: many; j_gene: TRBJ1-5; d_gene: .; v_gene: TRBV6-2/TRBV6-3
CDR3nt: TGTGCCAGCAGTGAAGCGCTATTACAGGTGTTGTACGAGCAGTACTTC; CDR3aa: CASSEALLQVLYEQYF; abundance: many; j_gene: TRBJ2-7; d_gene: .; v_gene: TRBV6-1
CDR3nt: TGCGCCAGCAGCCCGGACAGGGGAGGGGGCTACACCTTC; CDR3aa: CASSPDRGGGYTF; abundance: .; j_gene: TRBJ1-2; d_gene: TRBD1; v_gene: TRBV5-1
CDR3nt: TGTGCCAGCAGTTTATGGCAGGGCTATGGCTACACCTTC; CDR3aa: CASSLWQGYGYTF; abundance: many; j_gene: TRBJ1-2; d_gene: .; v_gene: TRBV12-3/TRBV12-4
CDR3nt: TGTGCCAGCAGACCCGCTCAAGGGGCTTACAATGAGCAGTTCTTC; CDR3aa: CASRPAQGAYNEQFF; abundance: medium-sized; j_gene: TRBJ2-1; d_gene: .; v_gene: TRBV6-5
CDR3nt: TGCGCCAGCAGCTTCCAGGCCAACGTCCTGACTTTC; CDR3aa: CASSFQANVLTF; abundance: .; j_gene: TRBJ2-6; d_gene: .; v_gene: TRBV5-1
CDR3nt: TGTGCCAGCAGCTCGGGAGGGTACGGAAACACCATATATTTT; CDR3aa: CASSSGGYGNTIYF; abundance: many; j_gene: TRBJ1-3; d_gene: .; v_gene: TRBV9
CDR3nt: TGTGCCAGCAGTTTCGAGAGCGGGGGCGTTTACGAGCAGTACTTC; CDR3aa: CASSFESGGVYEQYF; abundance: many; j_gene: TRBJ2-7; d_gene: TRBD2; v_gene: TRBV12-3/TRBV12-4
CDR3nt: TGTGCCAGCAGCCCGTCGGGGCTCACCGGGGAGCTGTTTTTT; CDR3aa: CASSPSGLTGELFF; abundance: .; j_gene: TRBJ2-2; d_gene: .; v_gene: TRBV11-3
CDR3nt: TGTGCCAGCTCACCATTCAGGGCAGCTTCTAATGAAAAACTGTTTTTT; CDR3aa: CASSPFRAASNEKLFF; abundance: many; j_gene: TRBJ1-4; d_gene: .; v_gene: TRBV18
CDR3nt: TGTGCCAGCAGTGAAGCGCTTAGGACAGATACGCTGTATTTT; CDR3aa: CASSEALRTDTLYF; abundance: .; j_gene: TRBJ2-3; d_gene: .; v_gene: TRBV2
CDR3nt: TGTGCTAGCAGCTTGACTAGTGTAGAGACCCAGTACTTC; CDR3aa: CASSLTSVETQYF; abundance: many; j_gene: TRBJ2-5; d_gene: .; v_gene: TRBV7-7
CDR3nt: TGTGCCAGCACGGGACCGGGACTAGCGACCTACAATGAGCAGTTCTTC; CDR3aa: CASTGPGLATYNEQFF; abundance: .; j_gene: TRBJ2-1; d_gene: TRBD2; v_gene: TRBV5-5
CDR3nt: TGCGCCAGCAGCTCCAATCGGACTAGCGGGGACTACGAGCAGTACTTC; CDR3aa: CASSSNRTSGDYEQYF; abundance: many; j_gene: TRBJ2-7; d_gene: TRBD2; v_gene: TRBV23-1
CDR3nt: TGTGCCAGCAGACGGTCGGGGTCCTACAATGAGCAGTTCTTC; CDR3aa: CASRRSGSYNEQFF; abundance: many; j_gene: TRBJ2-1; d_gene: .; v_gene: TRBV2
CDR3nt: TGTGCCAGCAGCCAAGAGGGCTTTAATGAAAAACTGTTTTTT; CDR3aa: CASSQEGFNEKLFF; abundance: .; j_gene: TRBJ1-4; d_gene: .; v_gene: TRBV3-1
CDR3nt: TGTGCCAGCAGCTTACAACAGGCCTACGAGCAGTACTTC; CDR3aa: CASSLQQAYEQYF; abundance: many; j_gene: TRBJ2-7; d_gene: .; v_gene: TRBV7-2
CDR3nt: TGCGCCAGCAGCTCGACCGGGACAGGGAGGCATGGCTACACCTTC; CDR3aa: CASSSTGTGRHGYTF; abundance: many; j_gene: TRBJ1-2; d_gene: TRBD1; v_gene: TRBV5-1
CDR3nt: TGTGCCAGCAGTTCAGTCCATAGCAATCAGCCCCAGCATTTT; CDR3aa: CASSSVHSNQPQHF; abundance: many; j_gene: TRBJ1-5; d_gene: .; v_gene: TRBV27
CDR3nt: TGTGCCAGCAGCTTGACAGGACGTAGGGACGAGCAGTACTTC; CDR3aa: CASSLTGRRDEQYF; abundance: many; j_gene: TRBJ2-7; d_gene: .; v_gene: TRBV7-2
CDR3nt: TGTGCCAGCAGTGAAAACCCAGGGTTGGGGGCCAACGTCCTGACTTTC; CDR3aa: CASSENPGLGANVLTF; abundance: few; j_gene: TRBJ2-6; d_gene: .; v_gene: TRBV6-4
CDR3nt: TGTGCCAGCAGCCCTCGCTTTGAGCAGTACTTC; CDR3aa: CASSPRFEQYF; abundance: many; j_gene: TRBJ2-7; d_gene: .; v_gene: TRBV7-9
CDR3nt: TGCGCCAGCAGCTCGACAGGGGGTCCTACAAGGGAGCAGTTCTTC; CDR3aa: CASSSTGGPTREQFF; abundance: many; j_gene: TRBJ2-1; d_gene: TRBD1; v_gene: TRBV5-1
CDR3nt: TGTGCCATCAGTGATTCCGGACTAGCGGGAGCAGGGAACGAGCAGTACTTC; CDR3aa: CAISDSGLAGAGNEQYF; abundance: many; j_gene: TRBJ2-7; d_gene: TRBD2; v_gene: TRBV10-3
CDR3nt: TGTGCCAGCAGAGGGCGGATTAGCAATCAGCCCCAGCATTTT; CDR3aa: CASRGRISNQPQHF; abundance: many; j_gene: TRBJ1-5; d_gene: .; v_gene: TRBV2
CDR3nt: TGTGCCAGCAGCCGGACCGTCGGAGCTTTCTTT; CDR3aa: CASSRTVGAFF; abundance: many; j_gene: TRBJ1-1; d_gene: .; v_gene: TRBV11-2
CDR3nt: TGTGCCAGCAGCCAGGGCAGGGGGCTAAGTCAAGAGACCCAGTACTTC; CDR3aa: CASSQGRGLSQETQYF; abundance: few; j_gene: TRBJ2-5; d_gene: TRBD1; v_gene: TRBV3-1
CDR3nt: TGCGCCAGCAGAGGGACTAGCGGGAGGTTAGGGGATACGCAGTATTTT; CDR3aa: CASRGTSGRLGDTQYF; abundance: many; j_gene: TRBJ2-3; d_gene: TRBD2; v_gene: TRBV5-1
CDR3nt: TGTGCCAGCAGCTTCCTTCGCCTTAGCACAGATACGCAGTATTTT; CDR3aa: CASSFLRLSTDTQYF; abundance: many; j_gene: TRBJ2-3; d_gene: .; v_gene: TRBV7-2
CDR3nt: TGTGCCAGCAGCACTACCCCCGGCAGCCTCTATGGCTACACCTTC; CDR3aa: CASSTTPGSLYGYTF; abundance: many; j_gene: TRBJ1-2; d_gene: .; v_gene: TRBV7-8
CDR3nt: TGTGCCAGCAGCCATCCTCCGGGACTAGCAAAGCGAGAGACCCAGTACTTC; CDR3aa: CASSHPPGLAKRETQYF; abundance: many; j_gene: TRBJ2-5; d_gene: TRBD2; v_gene: TRBV14
CDR3nt: TGTGCCAGCAGACTAAGATCGGACAGGGGGGGCAATCAGCCCCAGCATTTT; CDR3aa: CASRLRSDRGGNQPQHF; abundance: many; j_gene: TRBJ1-5; d_gene: TRBD1; v_gene: TRBV27
CDR3nt: TGTGCCAGCAGCCACGGGACTAGCGGGAGGACCTACAATGAGCAGTTCTTC; CDR3aa: CASSHGTSGRTYNEQFF; abundance: many; j_gene: TRBJ2-1; d_gene: TRBD2; v_gene: TRBV3-1
CDR3nt: TGTGCCAGCAGCCTAATCCTGGGAACCGGGGAGCTGTTTTTT; CDR3aa: CASSLILGTGELFF; abundance: many; j_gene: TRBJ2-2; d_gene: .; v_gene: TRBV11-2
CDR3nt: TGCAGTGCTAGACCAACAACAGAAACGGCTTTCTTT; CDR3aa: CSARPTTETAFF; abundance: .; j_gene: TRBJ1-1; d_gene: .; v_gene: TRBV20-1
CDR3nt: TGCGCCAGCAGCGTTCTCCGATACGGCACAGATACGCAGTATTTT; CDR3aa: CASSVLRYGTDTQYF; abundance: many; j_gene: TRBJ2-3; d_gene: .; v_gene: TRBV5-1
CDR3nt: TGCAGTGCTAGAAGGCAGCCCGGAGGTGAAAAACTGTTTTTT; CDR3aa: CSARRQPGGEKLFF; abundance: few; j_gene: TRBJ1-4; d_gene: .; v_gene: TRBV20-1
CDR3nt: TGTGCCAGCAACGGACAGGGCGGGACCCAGTACTTC; CDR3aa: CASNGQGGTQYF; abundance: many; j_gene: TRBJ2-5; d_gene: TRBD1; v_gene: TRBV6-2/TRBV6-3
CDR3nt: TGTGCCAGCAGCGGGGCCGGGACAGGGAGCAATCAGCCCCAGCATTTT; CDR3aa: CASSGAGTGSNQPQHF; abundance: many; j_gene: TRBJ1-5; d_gene: TRBD1; v_gene: TRBV5-5
CDR3nt: TGTGCCAGCAGCCCCCAACAGACAGGCTCCTACGAGCAGTACTTC; CDR3aa: CASSPQQTGSYEQYF; abundance: medium-sized; j_gene: TRBJ2-7; d_gene: .; v_gene: TRBV7-2
CDR3nt: TGTGCCAGTAGTATTAGCCTTAGCTGGAATGAGCAGTTCTTC; CDR3aa: CASSISLSWNEQFF; abundance: .; j_gene: TRBJ2-1; d_gene: .; v_gene: TRBV19
CDR3nt: TGTGCCAGCGTCCTTGGGTCAGGGGTAGGGAGGGAGCAGTACTTC; CDR3aa: CASVLGSGVGREQYF; abundance: many; j_gene: TRBJ2-7; d_gene: .; v_gene: TRBV2
CDR3nt: TGTGCCAGCAGCTTAGAGCGTCAGGGGGATTACGAGCAGTACTTC; CDR3aa: CASSLERQGDYEQYF; abundance: once; j_gene: TRBJ2-7; d_gene: TRBD1; v_gene: TRBV7-2
CDR3nt: TGTGCCAGCAGGGGGGAAACAGCTTTGAACACTGAAGCTTTCTTT; CDR3aa: CASRGETALNTEAFF; abundance: many; j_gene: TRBJ1-1; d_gene: .; v_gene: TRBV27
CDR3nt: TGTGCCAGCAGCCAAGGACTAGCGGGGGGTTTCCCCGAACTCTTC; CDR3aa: CASSQGLAGGFPELF; abundance: many; j_gene: TRBJ2-1; d_gene: TRBD2; v_gene: TRBV3-1
CDR3nt: TGCAGTGCAAAAGAATTCCGGGCCGCGAATTCACCCCTCCACTTT; CDR3aa: CSAKEFRAANSPLHF; abundance: many; j_gene: TRBJ1-6; d_gene: .; v_gene: TRBV20-1